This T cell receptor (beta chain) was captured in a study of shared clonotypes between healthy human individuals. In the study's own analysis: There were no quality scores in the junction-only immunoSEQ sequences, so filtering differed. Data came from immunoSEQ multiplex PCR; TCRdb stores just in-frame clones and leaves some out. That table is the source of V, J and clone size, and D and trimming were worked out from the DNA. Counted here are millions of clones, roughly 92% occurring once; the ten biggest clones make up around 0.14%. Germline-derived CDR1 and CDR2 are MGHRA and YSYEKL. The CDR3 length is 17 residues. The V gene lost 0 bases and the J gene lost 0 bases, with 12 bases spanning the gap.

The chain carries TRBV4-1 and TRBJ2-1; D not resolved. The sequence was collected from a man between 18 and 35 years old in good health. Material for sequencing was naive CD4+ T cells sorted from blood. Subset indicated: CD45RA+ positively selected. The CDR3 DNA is TGCGCCAGCAGCCAAGATGAGCTCTTCCCCTCCTACAATGAGCAGTTCTTC. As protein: CASSQDELFPSYNEQFF.